This entry describes one TCR beta chain. Its antigen is not identified. This specimen comes from a study of T cells in Graves' hyperthyroidism and ophthalmopathy. The wider study: At initial diagnosis, before any treatment had begun, peripheral blood was obtained. Study-level results: Within blood appeared most thyroid clonotypes that had expanded above 0.001. Stable hyperthyroidism was told apart from ophthalmopathy by a model built on 13 V-J features.

TCR beta CDR3 region amplification was performed from RNA transcripts. HTBI primers were employed in a first-round RT-PCR of the TCR CDR3. TCRdb processed the multiplex PCR reads anew with MiXCR; each CDR3 protein has one entry. The profile shows about 480,000 distinct CDR3 sequences, approximately 23% of them singletons. Pregnant or lactating patients were excluded, as were those with uncontrolled infection or other autoimmune disease. Material for sequencing was blood. The TCR originated in a woman between 65 and 79 years old with Graves' ophthalmopathy.

The DNA for the CDR3 is TGTGCCAGCAGCTTCGGGCGGGTTTACAATGAGCAGTTCTTC. Protein: CASSFGRVYNEQFF. The chain uses TRBV7-9 and TRBJ2-1; tentative D call: TRBD2 (5 bases). Trimming stripped 3 bases from V and 4 bases from J, with 10 bases between. In germline, CDR1 is SEHNR, CDR2 FQNEAQ (reference sequence). CDR3 length equals 14 residues.